Below, 32 T cell receptor beta chains from the same sample are listed, as sequenced in a study of CD39 and CD103 CD8 tumor-infiltrating T cells. TCRdb's copy holds only in-frame clones and misses some; the assay was immunoSEQ multiplex PCR. The sample carries roughly 18,000 clones, 80% to 95% recorded once. The sequenced material came from CD8+ T cells sorted from blood. The subset: total memory CD8 T cells (CD45RA-CCR7+/-) from blood or uninvolved lymph node. Every receptor here comes from a human donor with head and neck squamous cell carcinoma.

This chain uses TRBV7-3 with TRBJ2-3; 7 bases fit TRBD1. The CDR3 runs 15 residues. V lost 3 bases and J lost 4; bases outside the gene matches: 7. CDR1 and CDR2 from the germline V gene are SGHTA and FQGTGA. The CDR3 protein is CASSFTGEEADTQYF. CDR3 bases: TGTGCCAGCAGCTTCACAGGGGAAGAGGCAGATACGCAGTATTTT.

J is TRBJ2-7 and V is TRBV11-2; weak D call: TRBD2 (7 bases). Germline CDR1 is SGHAT and CDR2 is FQNNGV. The V end lost 3 bases, the J end lost 5 bases, and 14 bases lay between the germline ends. The CDR3 has 14 amino acids. In nucleotides, the CDR3 is TGTGCCAGCAGCTTTGTCGGGGGGCCCAACGAGCAGTACTTC. This gives the protein CASSFVGGPNEQYF.

The chain combines TRBV5-1 with TRBJ2-4; 8 positions match TRBD1. The CDR3 consists of 17 residues. J lost 1 base, V lost 6 bases, and 12 bases had no gene match. Germline CDR1 SGHRS, CDR2 YFSETQ. This CDR3 is CASTDPGTGLAKNIQYF. The CDR3 region has the DNA TGCGCCAGCACCGACCCCGGGACAGGCCTGGCCAAAAACATTCAGTACTTC.

The chain employs TRBV19 and TRBJ2-7; 7 bases are a match to TRBD1. The CDR3 has 15 residues. Germline V gene data show CDR1 as LNHDA and CDR2 as SQIVND (reference sequence). Germline trimming cut 5 bases from V and 0 bases from J; bases unmatched to any gene: 7. This CDR3 is CASSEAGDSSYEQYF. The CDR3 DNA follows: TGTGCCAGTAGTGAAGCCGGGGACAGCTCCTACGAGCAGTACTTC.

The chain is built from TRBV27 and TRBJ2-7; 8 bases line up with TRBD2. Per germline, CDR1 MNHEY and CDR2 SMNVEV (reference sequence). The CDR3 sequence is 15 residues long. Trimming at V came to 6 bases and at J to 1 base, leaving 8 bases not matched to a gene. The DNA of the CDR3 is TGTGCCAGCAGCCGCCGGGGCGGGGGGTCCTACGAGCAGTACTTC. Its translation is CASSRRGGGSYEQYF.

V gene TRBV7-8 combines with J gene TRBJ2-3, with D unclear. Trimming removed 1 base at V and 0 bases at J, with 8 bases between. This CDR3 spans 15 amino acids. Germline lookup yields CDR1 SGHVS and CDR2 FQNEAQ. The CDR3 loop reads CASSLEGFSTDTQYF. The CDR3 nucleotides read TGTGCCAGCAGCTTAGAAGGTTTTAGCACAGATACGCAGTATTTT. Looking up the rest from reference TRBV7-8 and TRBJ2-3 gives the full variable domain: GAGVSQSPRYKVAKRGQDVALRCDPISGHVSLFWYQQALGQGPEFLTYFQNEAQLDKSGLPSDRFFAERPEGSVSTLKIQRTQQEDSAVYLCASSLEGFSTDTQYFGPGTRLTVL.

The CDR3 sequence: CASSAPTTGASSYNEQFF. DNA for the CDR3: TGTGCCAGCAGTGCCCCTACGACAGGGGCTTCGTCCTACAATGAGCAGTTCTTC. The V call is TRBV27, the J call TRBJ2-1, with 8 positions matching TRBD1. The CDR3 has 18 amino acids. The V and J ends lost 5 bases and 1 base, in that order; junction bases with no gene match: 13. CDR1 MNHEY and CDR2 SMNVEV come from the germline V gene (reference sequence).

This clone was observed a single time. The chain has TRBV6-1 and TRBJ1-5; perhaps TRBD1 as D (5 bases). Germline-derived CDR1 and CDR2 are MNHNS and SASEGT. The CDR3 runs 17 residues. V dropped 3 bases and J dropped 2 bases, with 17 bases sitting between them. This CDR3 reads CASSDTLGTWRNQPQHF. The CDR3 DNA reads as TGTGCCAGCAGTGATACCCTAGGGACTTGGCGCAATCAGCCCCAGCATTTT.

The rearrangement joins TRBV4-1 to TRBJ1-1, with D maybe TRBD1 (6 bases). This CDR3 is 15 amino acids long. Germline CDR1 and CDR2: MGHRA and YSYEKL. V was pared by 3 bases and J by 0 bases, with 11 bases between. CDR3 DNA: TGCGCCAGCAGCCATCGGGGGCCTATGAACACTGAAGCTTTCTTT. Its protein product is CASSHRGPMNTEAFF.

The chain has TRBV4-1 and TRBJ1-6; 11 nucleotides match TRBD1. Germline trimming cut 1 base from V and 9 bases from J; bases unmatched to any gene: 2. The CDR3 is 15 amino acids. CDR1 and CDR2 from the germline V gene are MGHRA and YSYEKL. CDR3 loop: CASSQGGTGGSPLHF. For the CDR3, the DNA is TGCGCCAGCAGCCAAGGCGGGACAGGGGGTTCACCCCTCCACTTT.

The CDR3: CASSEGTGYEKLFF. CDR3 DNA: TGTGCCAGCAGTGAAGGGACAGGGTATGAAAAACTGTTTTTT. The chain is built from TRBV6-1 and TRBJ1-4; 8 bases map to TRBD1. The CDR3 totals 14 residues. Trimming removed 1 base from V and 6 bases from J; junction bases left unmatched: 1. Germline values: CDR1 MNHNS, CDR2 SASEGT.

The V gene is TRBV19, the J gene TRBJ2-1; TRBD2 agrees at 10 bases. The V gene's germline CDR1 is LNHDA and CDR2 SQIVND (reference sequence). Losses at the gene ends were 3 bases for V and 1 base for J; bases not matched to a gene: 9. The CDR3 loop spans 18 amino acids. CDR3 bases: TGTGCCAGTAGTATCCGCCTAGCGGGGGTTAGTTCCTACAATGAGCAGTTCTTC. It encodes CASSIRLAGVSSYNEQFF.

In nucleotides, the CDR3 is TGCGCCAGCAGCCAAGTTGGCTCCTACAATGAGCAGTTCTTC. Amino acids: CASSQVGSYNEQFF. The chain is built from TRBV4-1 and TRBJ2-1; D remains unclear. The CDR3 covers 14 residues. Germline assignment: CDR1 MGHRA and CDR2 YSYEKL. Trimming removed 1 base from V and 0 bases from J, with 4 bases in between.

This clone has just one count. The chain combines TRBV5-4 with TRBJ2-3; D not resolved. The CDR3 has 16 amino acids. Trimming took 3 bases from V and 4 from J, leaving 18 bases between them. Germline V gene data show CDR1 as SGHNT and CDR2 as YYREEE (reference sequence). In nucleotides, the CDR3 is TGTGCCAGCAGCTACGTCCCGAATCTCCCCCCAGATACGCAGTATTTT. Protein: CASSYVPNLPPDTQYF.

The J gene is TRBJ1-1, the V gene TRBV28, with TRBD1 as a possible D gene (5 bases). V was trimmed by 3 bases and J by 6 bases, leaving 8 bases between them. The CDR3 has 12 amino acids. The germline CDR1 and CDR2 sequences are MDHEN and SYDVKM. CDR3 nucleotide sequence: TGTGCCAGCAGTTTTGGGGGAGCTGAAGCTTTCTTT. Translating it yields CASSFGGAEAFF. The variable domain in full, with the rest retrieved from reference TRBV28 and TRBJ1-1, is DVKVTQSSRYLVKRTGEKVFLECVQDMDHENMFWYRQDPGLGLRLIYFSYDVKMKEKGDIPEGYSVSREKKERFSLILESASTNQTSMYLCASSFGGAEAFFGQGTRLTVV.

This clone has just one count. The rearrangement joins TRBV7-6 to TRBJ1-2; 12 bases match TRBD1. V trimming: 5 bases; J trimming: 8 bases; junction bases outside the gene matches: 9. The CDR3 is 15 amino acids. Germline values: CDR1 SGHVS, CDR2 FNYEAQ. The CDR3 DNA reads as TGTGCCAGCAGCCCAAGGGACAGGGGGCGAGAAGGCTACACCTTC. It translates to CASSPRDRGREGYTF.

The V gene is TRBV4-1, the J gene TRBJ2-7, with D unresolved. Germline CDR1 and CDR2: MGHRA and YSYEKL. CDR3 length: 15 amino acids. Trimming shortened V by 1 base and J by 1 base, and 11 bases separated the two germline ends. CDR3: CASSQGSGRSYEQYF. DNA of the CDR3: TGCGCCAGCAGCCAAGGGTCCGGTCGGTCCTACGAGCAGTACTTC.

The chain is built from TRBV7-3 and TRBJ1-2; D is undetermined. The CDR3 is 12 residues long. Per the germline V gene, CDR1 is SGHTA and CDR2 is FQGTGA. V dropped 3 bases and J dropped 4 bases, with 6 bases sitting between them. Here the CDR3 DNA reads TGTGCCAGCAGCTTCGGATCCTATGGCTACACCTTC. As protein: CASSFGSYGYTF.

The V and J genes are TRBV10-3 and TRBJ1-6; no definite D call. Trimming removed 6 bases at V and 2 bases at J, with 8 bases between. The CDR3 length is 14 residues. Germline values: CDR1 ENHRY, CDR2 SYGVKD. Written as DNA, the CDR3 is TGTGCCATCAGCGTATTTCCCTATAATTCACCCCTCCACTTT. Translated: CAISVFPYNSPLHF.

The CDR3 is CASRDRGILGANYGYTF. The CDR3 nucleotides are TGCGCCAGCAGGGACAGGGGAATACTGGGGGCTAACTATGGCTACACCTTC. The chain joins TRBV10-2 to TRBJ1-2; 9 bases line up with TRBD1. The length of the CDR3 is 17 residues. The junction had 11 bases not matched to a gene; V was cut back by 6 bases and J by 0 bases. Germline V gives CDR1 WSHSY, CDR2 SAAADI.

V and J are TRBV21-1 and TRBJ2-1; the D call of TRBD1 is as the table states it, not checked on the DNA. TRBV21-1 is given as a pseudogene. This CDR3 has 13 amino acids. The CDR3 nucleotides are TGTACCAGGGGCTACCGCTGGTACAATGAGCAGTTCTTC. The encoded protein is CTRGYRWYNEQFF.

For the CDR3, the DNA is TGTGCCAGCAGTTCACAGGGAGATGGCTACACCTTC. Translated, it gives CASSSQGDGYTF. V and J are TRBV27 and TRBJ1-2, with D maybe TRBD1 (6 bases). V was pared by 4 bases and J by 6 bases, with 9 bases between. Germline V gene data show CDR1 as MNHEY and CDR2 as SMNVEV (reference sequence). The CDR3 has 12 amino acids.

This rearrangement joins TRBV6-5 to TRBJ2-2, with D possibly matching TRBD2 (6 bases). The CDR3 runs to 16 residues. The germline V gene has CDR1 MNHEY and CDR2 SVGAGI. V dropped 0 bases and J dropped 6 bases, with 14 bases sitting between them. The CDR3 DNA follows: TGTGCCAGCAGTTACTCGATCCCACCGGGGGCCGGGGAGCTGTTTTTT. Translation: CASSYSIPPGAGELFF.

The V call is TRBV5-1, the J call TRBJ1-1; D is undetermined. The CDR3 is made up of 14 amino acids. Germline V CDR1 and CDR2: SGHRS, YFSETQ. V was pared by 0 bases and J by 0 bases, with 6 bases between. CDR3 residues: CASSLGYMNTEAFF. The DNA of the CDR3 is TGCGCCAGCAGCTTGGGGTATATGAACACTGAAGCTTTCTTT.

The chain carries TRBV4-1 and TRBJ1-6, with a weak D call TRBD1 (6 bases). The CDR3 runs 17 residues. The germline gives CDR1 MGHRA, CDR2 YSYEKL. Deletions cut 3 bases from V and 0 bases from J, with 12 bases between. The CDR3 here is CASSQVGQSSYNSPLHF. DNA for the CDR3: TGCGCCAGCAGCCAGGTCGGACAGAGCTCCTATAATTCACCCCTCCACTTT.

The chain is built from TRBV28 and TRBJ2-7; D remains unclear. The germline V gene encodes CDR1 MDHEN and CDR2 SYDVKM. This CDR3 region has 10 residues. The germline V and J ends were trimmed by 9 bases and 4 bases, with 7 bases remaining between them. The CDR3 spells CASLGYEQYF. DNA of the CDR3: TGTGCCAGTTTAGGATACGAGCAGTACTTC.

The chain couples TRBV7-2 to TRBJ1-6; D gene uncertain. This CDR3 has 17 residues. Germline V CDR1 and CDR2: SGHTA, FQGNSA. Trimming pared 5 bases from V and 5 bases from J, leaving 19 bases between. CDR3: CASSPRDPYTNNSPLHF. The CDR3 nucleotides are TGTGCCAGCAGCCCCCGAGATCCGTACACTAATAATTCACCCCTCCACTTT. Full variable domain (missing parts from reference TRBV7-2 and TRBJ1-6): GAGVSQSPSNKVTEKGKDVELRCDPISGHTALYWYRQSLGQGLEFLIYFQGNSAPDKSGLPSDRFSAERTGGSVSTLTIQRTQQEDSAVYLCASSPRDPYTNNSPLHFGNGTRLTVT.

This clone was seen a single time. In nucleotides, the CDR3 is TGTGCCTGGAGTGTGGGATCTCCCCTTGGCTACACCTTC. It encodes CAWSVGSPLGYTF. The chain employs TRBV30 and TRBJ1-2; D not certain. This CDR3 spans 13 amino acids. Germline values: CDR1 GTSNPN, CDR2 SVGIG (reference sequence). V was trimmed by 0 bases and J by 7 bases, leaving 12 bases between them.

V is TRBV29-1 and J is TRBJ1-1; D gene ambiguous. This CDR3 region has 11 residues. V was pared by 7 bases and J by 10 bases, with 16 bases between. Germline V gene sequence: CDR1 SQVTM, CDR2 ANQGSEA. CDR3 coding DNA: TGCAGCGCCCGAGGGCCCGTAGGAGCTTTCTTT. Translated: CSARGPVGAFF.

The chain uses TRBV28 and TRBJ2-3; possible D gene TRBD2, 5 bases. The CDR3 extends over 15 amino acids. Per germline, CDR1 MDHEN and CDR2 SYDVKM. V was cut by 2 bases and J by 5 bases, with 14 bases left in between. In DNA form, the CDR3 reads TGTGCCAGCAGTTTACTCGCTAACGGGGAAGATACGCAGTATTTT. This encodes CASSLLANGEDTQYF.

This clone was seen a single time. The V gene is TRBV6-1, the J gene TRBJ2-2; D may be TRBD2 (6 bases). V was shortened by 8 bases and J by 6 bases, with 19 bases between the two germline ends. Germline V lookup: CDR1 MNHNS, CDR2 SASEGT. The CDR3 spans 15 residues. The CDR3 spells CASGMGWGESGELFF. CDR3 bases: TGTGCCAGCGGAATGGGCTGGGGGGAGTCCGGGGAGCTGTTTTTT.

The gene calls are TRBV5-4 and TRBJ2-7; 9 bases match TRBD1. Germline V gene sequence: CDR1 SGHNT, CDR2 YYREEE (reference sequence). The CDR3 totals 14 residues. J gave up 3 bases and V 4 bases, and 5 bases lay outside the gene matches. The CDR3 is CASSTGTGIYEQYF. In DNA form, the CDR3 reads TGTGCCAGCAGCACAGGGACAGGGATCTACGAGCAGTACTTC.